This TCR beta chain originates from a study of T-cell reconstitution after alpha-beta-depleted transplantation in children (TCRdb year 2016). Turning to the overall study: Using TCR repertoire profiling, the study quantitatively followed how T-cell immune reconstitution unfolded in children after TCRalphabeta/CD19-depleted allogeneic hematopoietic cell transplantation.

Comments on this clonotype: The target of this receptor is not known. Possible read error: a much larger clone is one base away.

The method was PCR. The sequencer was an Illumina HiSeq 2500. To normalize quantification of the TCRbeta repertoire, the TCR libraries were built with molecular barcoding that relied on unique molecular identifiers. The public sequencing data were trimmed at Q25 with fastp and processed into clonotypes with MiXCR by TCRdb, which kept only in-frame beta chains. Identical CDR3 proteins give one entry, which carries the most common genes and DNA. For this sample there are hundreds of thousands of distinct CDR3 sequences; more than 9% appear just once. Of the sample, around 20% is held by the ten largest clones. Read against the paper, the sample's treatment or condition label means: allogeneic hematopoietic cell transplantation with graft depleted of TCRalphabeta T cells and CD19 B cells. Transplant recipients were children who received TCRalphabeta/CD19-depleted allogeneic hematopoietic cell grafts.

CDR1 and CDR2 were assigned from the germline V gene (reference sequence) as MNHEY and SMNVEV. The CDR3 contains 15 residues, cysteine and phenylalanine counted. Kept here is only the CDR3 DNA, which spans 45 bases and is read in frame from base 1. Germline trimming: 4 bases from V, 8 bases from J; junction bases outside gene matches: 12. What the work shows at the level of the full study, not this receptor alone: Apparently early alphabetaT-cell count recovery about two months after transplant reportedly relied on only several hundred rapidly expanded clones derived from non-depleted graft cells. In some patients, the high TCRbeta diversity seen at day 60 was put down to recipient T cells and intrathymic progenitors that had survived conditioning. The frequencies of hyperexpanded clones fell over the following months, and after one year, T-cell counts and TCRbeta diversity were mostly attributed to newly produced T cells.

The chain is assembled from TRBV27 and TRBJ2-7; the junction holds 9 bases that match TRBD2. This specimen was peripheral blood, taken 180 days after TCRalphabeta/CD19-depleted stem cell transplant. This sequence was found in a male patient aged 2-15 years who had a stem cell transplant for chronic granulomatous disease, so the T cells may come from the graft donor. The nucleotide sequence reads as follows: TGTGCCAGCAGTTCCCCGGCTAGCGGGATTTTCAAGCAGTACTTC. This codes for CASSSPASGIFKQYF.